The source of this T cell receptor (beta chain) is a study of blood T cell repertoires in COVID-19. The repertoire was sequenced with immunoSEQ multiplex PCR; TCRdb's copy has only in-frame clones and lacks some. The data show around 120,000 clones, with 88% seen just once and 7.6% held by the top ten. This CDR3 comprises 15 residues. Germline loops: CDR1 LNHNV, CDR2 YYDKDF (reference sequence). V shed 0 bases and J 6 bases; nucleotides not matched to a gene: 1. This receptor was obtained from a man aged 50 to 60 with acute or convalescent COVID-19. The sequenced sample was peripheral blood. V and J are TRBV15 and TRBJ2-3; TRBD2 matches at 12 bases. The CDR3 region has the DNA TGTGCCACCAGCAGAGATCTAGCGGGAGGGGATACGCAGTATTTT. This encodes CATSRDLAGGDTQYF.